This paragraph covers one T cell receptor (beta chain) sequence. Its antigen is not yet known. The limits of the CDR3 on the DNA are not certain, so only TCRdb's listed CDR3 is given. The sample is drawn from a study of neurological immune-mediated disorders (dated by TCRdb to about 2019). About the study as a whole: Using UMI-based sequencing, the study compared peripheral blood TCR-beta repertoires from patients with HTLV-I-associated myelopathy (HAM/TSP), patients with multiple sclerosis, and healthy controls. The cohort was made up of about 68 subjects, consisting of about 14 HAM/TSP patients, 34 multiple sclerosis patients and about 20 healthy controls. Longitudinal samples, technical triplicates and paired sorted CD4+ and CD8+ T-cell subsets, alongside PBMC samples, were included among the roughly 98 TCR-beta libraries. Overall study results and their limits: TCR clonal expansion was highest in HAM/TSP patients and lowest in MS patients, with MS patients falling below even healthy controls. No identical CDR3 amino acid sequences were found to be shared among expanded clones across subjects, suggesting that TCR-beta repertoires were private in all groups.

For sorted-subset TCR libraries, 1 million sorted CD4+ or CD8+ T cells were used. Peripheral blood was subjected to Ficoll-Hypaque density gradient centrifugation to isolate PBMCs, which were then cryopreserved in liquid nitrogen. The study also sequenced paired sorted CD4+ and CD8+ subsets from healthy controls, HAM/TSP patients and MS patients. cDNA synthesis used template-switch 5'RACE with a primer carrying a 10-nucleotide random unique molecular identifier tagging each TCR transcript. Every sequencing run covered 15-18 subjects and yielded more than 200 million TCR-beta sequences. Total RNA was extracted with the RNeasy kit. TCR-beta VDJ regions were amplified with primers for the TCR constant region and the 5'RACE anchor, using the KAPA Real-time Library Amplification kit. A first PCR added sample indexes and Illumina adaptors, and a second PCR then raised library yield. After purification with Ampure beads, the TCR product of roughly 650 bp was size-selected on a 2% E-gel SizeSelection system. Before pooling, library quality was checked on a Bioanalyzer, concentration was measured with Qubit, and libraries were quantified with the Kapa Library Quantification kit. Libraries were sequenced paired-end 2 x 150 bp on an Illumina HiSeq 2500. To increase sequence diversity, roughly 25-31% phiX was spiked into each library pool. The source study handled its data this way. The UMI-based MiGEC pipeline processed quality-filtered reads and removed over 85% of raw TCR sequences during error correction. VDJ genes were aligned to IMGT germline references, and clonotypes were defined by unique CDR3 amino acid sequence plus V-J genes. Clonal expansion, Shannon diversity and CDR3 relatedness (CalcPairwiseDistances, ClusterSamples) were evaluated with VDJtools, and phylogenetic trees were built with CLCbio workbench. Using coefficient-of-variation modelling across technical triplicates, the study counted a clone as expanded if it had at least 8 unique UMIs. The public reads were run again by TCRdb, first through fastp at Q25 and then through MiXCR, and only productive beta chains were kept. For every CDR3 protein sequence, its rows merge into one entry that carries the most common genes and DNA. TCRdb's processing, not the study's, gives the V and J calls here. The sample table contains about 4,800 distinct CDR3 sequences; only one count was recorded for less than 25% of them. The ten largest make up roughly 47% of the sample.

The TCR comes from an older woman with HTLV-1-associated myelopathy (HAM/TSP). The sequenced material came from CD8+ T cells from blood.

The encoded CDR3 is CASSFYICSAAPGLADGQYF. The chain uses TRBV13 and TRBJ2-3; the D segment call TRBD2 is taken from the table without a DNA check. From the cysteine up to the phenylalanine, the CDR3 has a length of 20 residues. Per the germline V gene (reference sequence), PRHDT is the CDR1 and FYEKMQ is the CDR2.